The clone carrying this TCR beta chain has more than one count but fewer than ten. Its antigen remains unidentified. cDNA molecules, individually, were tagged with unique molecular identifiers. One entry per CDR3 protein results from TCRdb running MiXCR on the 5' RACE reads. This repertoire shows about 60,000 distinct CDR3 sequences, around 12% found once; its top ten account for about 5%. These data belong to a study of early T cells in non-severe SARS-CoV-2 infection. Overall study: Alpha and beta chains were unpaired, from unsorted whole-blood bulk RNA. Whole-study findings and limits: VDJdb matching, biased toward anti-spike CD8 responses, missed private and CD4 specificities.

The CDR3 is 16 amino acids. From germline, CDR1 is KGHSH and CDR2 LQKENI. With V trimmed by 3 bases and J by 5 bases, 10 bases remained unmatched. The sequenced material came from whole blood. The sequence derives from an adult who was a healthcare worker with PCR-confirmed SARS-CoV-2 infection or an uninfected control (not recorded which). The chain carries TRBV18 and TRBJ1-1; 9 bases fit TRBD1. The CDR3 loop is CASSPRLLTGGTEAFF. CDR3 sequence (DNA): TGTGCCAGCTCACCTAGGCTTCTGACAGGGGGAACTGAAGCTTTCTTT.